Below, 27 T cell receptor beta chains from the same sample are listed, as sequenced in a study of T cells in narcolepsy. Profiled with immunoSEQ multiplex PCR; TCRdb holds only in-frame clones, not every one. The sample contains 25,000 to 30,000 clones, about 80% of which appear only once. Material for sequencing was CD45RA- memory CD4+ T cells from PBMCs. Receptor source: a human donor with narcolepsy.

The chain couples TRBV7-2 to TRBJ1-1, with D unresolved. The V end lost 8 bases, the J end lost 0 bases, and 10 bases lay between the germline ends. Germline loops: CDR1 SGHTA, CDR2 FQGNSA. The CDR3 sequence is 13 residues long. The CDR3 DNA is TGTGCCAGCTCGAATCAAATGAACACTGAAGCTTTCTTT. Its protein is CASSNQMNTEAFF.

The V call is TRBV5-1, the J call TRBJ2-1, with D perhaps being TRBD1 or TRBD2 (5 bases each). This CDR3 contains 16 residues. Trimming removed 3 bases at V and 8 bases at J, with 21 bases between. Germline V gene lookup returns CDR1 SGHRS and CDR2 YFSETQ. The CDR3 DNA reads TGCGCCAGCAGCTCCCTTTCGAGGGGCGATTTCGATGAGCAGTTCTTC. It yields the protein CASSSLSRGDFDEQFF.

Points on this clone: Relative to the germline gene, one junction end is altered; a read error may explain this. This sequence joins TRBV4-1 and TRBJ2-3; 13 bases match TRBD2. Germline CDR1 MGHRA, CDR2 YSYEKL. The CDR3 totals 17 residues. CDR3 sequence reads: CASSKDGTSGGTDTQYF. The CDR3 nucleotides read TGCGCCAGCAGCAAAGACGGGACTAGCGGGGGCACAGATACGCAGTATTTT.

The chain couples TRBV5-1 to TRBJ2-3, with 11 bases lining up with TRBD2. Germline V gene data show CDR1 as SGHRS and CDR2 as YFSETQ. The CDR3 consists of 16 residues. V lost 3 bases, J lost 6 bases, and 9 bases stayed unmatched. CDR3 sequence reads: CASSSSTLAGVDTQYF. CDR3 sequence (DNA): TGCGCCAGCAGCTCCAGCACACTAGCGGGGGTTGATACGCAGTATTTT. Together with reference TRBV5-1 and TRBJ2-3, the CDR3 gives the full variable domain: KAGVTQTPRYLIKTRGQQVTLSCSPISGHRSVSWYQQTPGQGLQFLFEYFSETQRNKGNFPGRFSGRQFSNSRSEMNVSTLELGDSALYLCASSSSTLAGVDTQYFGPGTRLTVL.

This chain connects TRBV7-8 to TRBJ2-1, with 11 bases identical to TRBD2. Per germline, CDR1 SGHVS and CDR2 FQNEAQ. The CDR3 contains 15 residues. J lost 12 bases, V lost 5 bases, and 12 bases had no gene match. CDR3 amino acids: CASSPTWSSGGSQFF. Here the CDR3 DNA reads TGTGCCAGCAGCCCCACTTGGTCTAGCGGGGGGTCGCAGTTCTTC.

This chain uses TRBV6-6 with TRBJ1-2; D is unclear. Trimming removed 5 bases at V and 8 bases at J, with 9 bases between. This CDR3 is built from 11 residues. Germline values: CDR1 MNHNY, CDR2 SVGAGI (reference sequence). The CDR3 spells CASSSEAGYTF. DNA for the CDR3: TGTGCCAGCAGTAGTGAGGCCGGCTACACCTTC.

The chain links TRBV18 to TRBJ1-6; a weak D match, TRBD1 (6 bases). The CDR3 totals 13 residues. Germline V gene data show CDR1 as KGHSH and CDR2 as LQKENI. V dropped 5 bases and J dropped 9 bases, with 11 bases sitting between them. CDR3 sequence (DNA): TGTGCCAGCTCAACTAAACAGGGTTCACCCCTCCACTTT. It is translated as CASSTKQGSPLHF.

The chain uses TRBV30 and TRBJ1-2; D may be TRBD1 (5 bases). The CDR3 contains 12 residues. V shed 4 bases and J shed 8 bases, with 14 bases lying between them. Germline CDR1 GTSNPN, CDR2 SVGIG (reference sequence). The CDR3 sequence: CAWTPTGRGYTF. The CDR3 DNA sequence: TGTGCCTGGACACCTACGGGACGCGGCTACACCTTC.

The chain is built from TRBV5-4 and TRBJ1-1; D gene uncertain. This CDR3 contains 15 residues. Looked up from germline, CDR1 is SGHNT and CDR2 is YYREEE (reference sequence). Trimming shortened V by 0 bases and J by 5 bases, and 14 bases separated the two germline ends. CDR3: CASSLALGKKTEAFF. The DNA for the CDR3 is TGTGCCAGCAGCTTGGCCTTGGGGAAGAAAACTGAAGCTTTCTTT.

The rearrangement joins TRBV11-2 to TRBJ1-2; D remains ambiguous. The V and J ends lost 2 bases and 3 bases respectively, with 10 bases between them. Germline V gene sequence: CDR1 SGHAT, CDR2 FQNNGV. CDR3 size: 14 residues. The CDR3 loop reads CASSLNTEHYGYTF. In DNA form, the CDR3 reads TGTGCCAGCAGCTTAAATACGGAGCACTATGGCTACACCTTC.

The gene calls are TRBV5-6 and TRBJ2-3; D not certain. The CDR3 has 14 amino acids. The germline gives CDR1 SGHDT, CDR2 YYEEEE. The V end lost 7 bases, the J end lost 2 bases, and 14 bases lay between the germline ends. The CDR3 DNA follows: TGTGCCAGCCGCTCGATTGGGGACACAGATACGCAGTATTTT. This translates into CASRSIGDTDTQYF.

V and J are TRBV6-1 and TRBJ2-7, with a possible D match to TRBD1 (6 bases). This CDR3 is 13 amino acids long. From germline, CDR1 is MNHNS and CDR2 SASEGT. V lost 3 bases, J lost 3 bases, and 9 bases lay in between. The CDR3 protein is CASSESDSYEQYF. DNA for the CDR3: TGTGCCAGCAGTGAGTCGGACAGCTACGAGCAGTACTTC.

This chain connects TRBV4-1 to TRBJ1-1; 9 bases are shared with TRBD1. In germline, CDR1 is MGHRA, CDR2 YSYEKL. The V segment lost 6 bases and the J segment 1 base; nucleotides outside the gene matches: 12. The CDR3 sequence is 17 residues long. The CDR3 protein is CASSPGQGRTSNTEAFF. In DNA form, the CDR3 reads TGCGCCAGCAGTCCTGGACAGGGGCGAACCTCGAACACTGAAGCTTTCTTT.

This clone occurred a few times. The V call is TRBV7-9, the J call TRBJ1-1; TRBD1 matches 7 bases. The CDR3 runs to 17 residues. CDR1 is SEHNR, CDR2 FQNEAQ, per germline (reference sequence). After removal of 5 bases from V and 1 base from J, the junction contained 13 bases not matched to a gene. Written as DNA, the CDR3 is TGTGCCAGCAGCCCCAGACCTGTACAGGGGAAGAACACTGAAGCTTTCTTT. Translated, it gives CASSPRPVQGKNTEAFF. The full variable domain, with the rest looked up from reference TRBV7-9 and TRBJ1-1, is DTGVSQNPRHKITKRGQNVTFRCDPISEHNRLYWYRQTLGQGPEFLTYFQNEAQLEKSRLLSDRFSAERPKGSFSTLEIQRTEQGDSAMYLCASSPRPVQGKNTEAFFGQGTRLTVV.

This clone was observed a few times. The CDR3 region is CAWSVAGNQPQHF. In DNA, the CDR3 is TGTGCCTGGAGTGTGGCGGGTAATCAGCCCCAGCATTTT. The chain recombines TRBV30 with TRBJ1-5; D is uncertain. V lost 0 bases, J lost 4 bases, and 7 bases lay in between. The CDR3 covers 13 residues. Germline values: CDR1 GTSNPN, CDR2 SVGIG (reference sequence).

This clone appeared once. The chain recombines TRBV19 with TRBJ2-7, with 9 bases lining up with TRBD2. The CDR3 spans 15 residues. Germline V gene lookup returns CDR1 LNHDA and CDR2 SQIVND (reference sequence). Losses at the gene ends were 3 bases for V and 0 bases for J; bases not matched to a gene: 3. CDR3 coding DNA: TGTGCCAGTAGTATTGCGGGGGGGAACTCCTACGAGCAGTACTTC. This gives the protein CASSIAGGNSYEQYF.

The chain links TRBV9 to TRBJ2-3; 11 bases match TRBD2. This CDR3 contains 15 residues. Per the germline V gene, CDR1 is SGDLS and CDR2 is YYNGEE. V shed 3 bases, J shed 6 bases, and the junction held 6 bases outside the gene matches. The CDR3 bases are TGTGCCAGCAGCGGATTAGCGGGGGGGCAGGATACGCAGTATTTT. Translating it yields CASSGLAGGQDTQYF.

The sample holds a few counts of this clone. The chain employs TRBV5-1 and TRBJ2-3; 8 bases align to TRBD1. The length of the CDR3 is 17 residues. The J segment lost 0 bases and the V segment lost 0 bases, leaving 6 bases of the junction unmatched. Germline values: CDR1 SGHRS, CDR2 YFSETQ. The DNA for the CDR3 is TGCGCCAGCAGCTTGGTAAGACAGGGGCCGAGCACAGATACGCAGTATTTT. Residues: CASSLVRQGPSTDTQYF.

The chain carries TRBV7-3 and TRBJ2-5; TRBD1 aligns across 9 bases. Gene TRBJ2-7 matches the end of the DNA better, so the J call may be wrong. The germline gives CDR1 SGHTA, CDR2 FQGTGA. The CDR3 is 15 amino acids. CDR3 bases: TGTGCCAGCAGCCCAGGACCGGGACAGGGTTACGAGCAGTACTTC. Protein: CASSPGPGQGYEQYF.

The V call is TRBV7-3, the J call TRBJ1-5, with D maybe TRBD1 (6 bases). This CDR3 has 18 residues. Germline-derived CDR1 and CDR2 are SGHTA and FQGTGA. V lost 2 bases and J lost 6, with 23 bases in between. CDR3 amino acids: CASSLSLSLLQGTQPQHF. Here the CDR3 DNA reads TGTGCCAGCAGCTTATCTTTGAGTCTTTTACAGGGCACTCAGCCCCAGCATTTT.

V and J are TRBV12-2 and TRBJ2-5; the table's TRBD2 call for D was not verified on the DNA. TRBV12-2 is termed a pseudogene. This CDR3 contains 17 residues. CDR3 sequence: CASRLGNPSGGAKTQYF. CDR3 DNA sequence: TGTGCAAGTCGCTTAGGAAATCCTAGCGGGGGGGCGAAGACCCAGTACTTC.

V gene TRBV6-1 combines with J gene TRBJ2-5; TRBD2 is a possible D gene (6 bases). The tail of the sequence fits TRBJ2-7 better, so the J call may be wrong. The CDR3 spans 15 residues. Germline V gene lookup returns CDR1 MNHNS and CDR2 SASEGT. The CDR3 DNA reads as TGTGCCAGTGAGACCGATGGGGGGAATTCCTACGAGCAGTACTTC. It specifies CASETDGGNSYEQYF.

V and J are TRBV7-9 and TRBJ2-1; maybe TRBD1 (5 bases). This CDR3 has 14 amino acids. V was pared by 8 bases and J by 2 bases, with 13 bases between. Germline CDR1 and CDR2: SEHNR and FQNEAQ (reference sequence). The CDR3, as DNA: TGTGCCAGCGGCCAGGGTGGCCCCTACAATGAGCAGTTCTTC. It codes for CASGQGGPYNEQFF.

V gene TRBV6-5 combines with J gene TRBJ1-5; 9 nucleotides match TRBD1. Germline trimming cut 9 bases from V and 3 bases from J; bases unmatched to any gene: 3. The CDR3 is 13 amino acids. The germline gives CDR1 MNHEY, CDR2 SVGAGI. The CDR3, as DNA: TGTGCCAGTCGACAGGGGGACAATCAGCCCCAGCATTTT. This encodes CASRQGDNQPQHF.

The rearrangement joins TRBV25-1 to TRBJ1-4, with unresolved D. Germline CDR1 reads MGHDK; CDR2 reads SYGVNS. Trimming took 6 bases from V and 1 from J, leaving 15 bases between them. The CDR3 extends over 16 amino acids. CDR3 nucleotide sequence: TGTGCCAGCAGGGGCCCACAGTTCCTAACTAATGAAAAACTGTTTTTT. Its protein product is CASRGPQFLTNEKLFF.

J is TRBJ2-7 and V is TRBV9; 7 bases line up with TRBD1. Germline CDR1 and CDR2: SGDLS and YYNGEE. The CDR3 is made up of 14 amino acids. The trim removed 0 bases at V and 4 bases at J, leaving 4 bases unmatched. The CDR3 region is CASSVGGGRYEQYF. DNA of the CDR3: TGTGCCAGCAGCGTAGGAGGGGGCAGGTACGAGCAGTACTTC.

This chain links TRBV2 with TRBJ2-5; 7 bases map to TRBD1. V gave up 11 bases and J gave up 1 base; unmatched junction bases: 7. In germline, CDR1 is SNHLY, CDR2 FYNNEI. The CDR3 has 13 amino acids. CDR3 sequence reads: CAGNTGAQETQYF. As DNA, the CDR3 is TGTGCCGGAAACACAGGGGCCCAAGAGACCCAGTACTTC.